These T cell receptor beta chains were read from a single sample in a study of T cells after yellow fever vaccination. TCRdb re-derived calls from the 5' RACE reads in MiXCR, one entry per CDR3 protein. The table lists approximately 300,000 distinct CDR3 sequences, about 6.9% of them singletons. This material consisted of PBMCs, taken around 45 days after the first yellow fever vaccination. These TCRs come from a man in his late teens or twenties who received the YFV17D yellow fever vaccine. Each CDR3 is given with its conserved first and last residue. A D gene is named only where the DNA matches it firmly. Clone size is shown for a subset of rows, as once, few, many or a class of expanded clone.

D gene,clone size,V gene,J gene,CDR3 DNA,CDR3 protein
TRBD1,few,TRBV4-1,TRBJ1-1,TGCGCCAGCAGCCGCATAGGACAGGGGAACACTGAAGCTTTCTTT,CASSRIGQGNTEAFF
-,many,TRBV18,TRBJ2-2,TGTGCCAGCTCACCGAGAGGTCAGGGGAACACCGGGGAGCTGTTTTTT,CASSPRGQGNTGELFF
TRBD2,many,TRBV4-2,TRBJ2-5,TGTGCCAGCAGCCAAGCGCACGGGGGGGAGACCCAGTACTTC,CASSQAHGGETQYF
-,-,TRBV4-1,TRBJ2-7,TGCGCCAGCAGACCCCTACTCCGGTCCTACGAGCAGTACTTC,CASRPLLRSYEQYF
TRBD2,-,TRBV6-2/TRBV6-3,TRBJ2-7,TGTGCCAGCAGTTACTCGGCCTCCGGGGGGGAGCAGTACTTC,CASSYSASGGEQYF
-,few,TRBV3-1,TRBJ2-5,TGTGCCAGCAGCCGGGGCCATCTGACGGAACCCCTGGGGACCCAGTACTTC,CASSRGHLTEPLGTQYF
-,many,TRBV12-3/TRBV12-4,TRBJ2-7,TGTGCCAGCAGTTTACTGCGGAACTACGAGCAGTACTTC,CASSLLRNYEQYF
-,many,TRBV12-3/TRBV12-4,TRBJ2-3,TGTGCCAGCAGGGGCACAGATACGCAGTATTTT,CASRGTDTQYF
-,-,TRBV6-1,TRBJ2-3,TGTGCCAGCAGAAGGGCCTTTACTACCACAGATACGCAGTATTTT,CASRRAFTTTDTQYF
TRBD2,-,TRBV20-1,TRBJ2-3,TGCAGTGCAAAGCGGGGACCGAATACGCAGTATTTT,CSAKRGPNTQYF
-,many,TRBV7-8,TRBJ2-7,TGTGCCAGCAGCCAACAATATTACGAGCAGTACTTC,CASSQQYYEQYF
-,many,TRBV24-1,TRBJ2-1,TGTGCCACCAGTGATGGTAGCAACCCCAATGAGCAGTTCTTC,CATSDGSNPNEQFF
-,-,TRBV29-1,TRBJ1-1,TGCAGCGTTCTAGGGGTGACTGAAGCTTTCTTT,CSVLGVTEAFF
TRBD2,-,TRBV19,TRBJ2-1,TGTGCCAGTAGTATAGGCGGGAGGCGTGAGCAGTTCTTC,CASSIGGRREQFF
TRBD1,many,TRBV5-1,TRBJ2-5,TGCGCCAGCAGTCCTGGGACAGGCCAAGAGACCCAGTACTTC,CASSPGTGQETQYF
-,-,TRBV15,TRBJ2-1,TGTGCCACCAGCAGAGATAAGCAGAGGTTTTACAATGAGCAGTTCTTC,CATSRDKQRFYNEQFF
TRBD2,many,TRBV4-1,TRBJ2-2,TGCGCCAGCAGCCAGGAACTAGCGGGGGCTAACACCGGGGAGCTGTTTTTT,CASSQELAGANTGELFF
-,-,TRBV27,TRBJ1-2,TGTGCCAGCAGGGGCAGGTTCCTTAACTATGGCTACACCTTC,CASRGRFLNYGYTF
-,few,TRBV5-4,TRBJ2-3,TGTGCCAGCAGCTTCGGCGGGGCTGGAACAGATACGCAGTATTTT,CASSFGGAGTDTQYF
TRBD1,few,TRBV20-1,TRBJ2-5,TGCAGTGCTAGAGGGGTACAGGGGGCGTCCCAGTACTTC,CSARGVQGASQYF
TRBD2,few,TRBV7-2,TRBJ2-5,TGTGCCAGCAGCGCGGGACTAGCGGGGGGTTCACAAGAGACCCAGTACTTC,CASSAGLAGGSQETQYF
-,few,TRBV27,TRBJ1-1,TGTGCCAGCAGTTTAGCGGGTGGGGGGAGAACTGAAGCTTTCTTT,CASSLAGGGRTEAFF
-,-,TRBV7-9,TRBJ2-1,TGTGCCAGCAGCTTACGGGACCCCCGAAGTGTAAATGAGCAGTTCTTC,CASSLRDPRSVNEQFF
TRBD1,few,TRBV5-6,TRBJ1-5,TGTGCCAGCAGCCCGAAAGGGGGACAGGGTGATCAGCCCCAGCATTTT,CASSPKGGQGDQPQHF
-,many,TRBV20-1,TRBJ1-5,TGCAGTGCCGAGGACGGACGAGGCCATCAGCCCCAGCATTTT,CSAEDGRGHQPQHF
-,-,TRBV7-9,TRBJ1-1,TGTGCCGTTCGACAGTCGAACACTGAAGCTTTCTTT,CAVRQSNTEAFF
TRBD1,-,TRBV6-6,TRBJ2-3,TGTGCCAGCAGTTACGGGGACAGCCTCACAGATACGCAGTATTTT,CASSYGDSLTDTQYF
TRBD1,many,TRBV12-3/TRBV12-4,TRBJ1-4,TGTGCCAGCAGTTTTGGTGGACAGGGGTTTTTTGGAACTAATGAAAAACTGTTTTTT,CASSFGGQGFFGTNEKLFF
-,-,TRBV11-1,TRBJ1-4,TGTGCCAGCAGCTTAGGGAGCCTGAAAGACGGCCCGGGTGAAAAACTGTTTTTT,CASSLGSLKDGPGEKLFF
TRBD1,-,TRBV10-3,TRBJ1-1,TGTGCCATCAGCGCGACAGGGTCTAACACTGAAGCTTTCTTT,CAISATGSNTEAFF
-,few,TRBV5-6,TRBJ1-2,TGTGCCAGCAGCTGGCGGGGTCAGGGTACCCATGGCTACACCTTC,CASSWRGQGTHGYTF
-,few,TRBV2,TRBJ1-6,TGTGCCAGTATCAGGGTGTCGAGGAATTCACCCCTCCACTTT,CASIRVSRNSPLHF
-,few,TRBV18,TRBJ1-6,TGTGCCAGCTCACCAGGGTCAAGTTCACCCCTCCACTTT,CASSPGSSSPLHF
-,many,TRBV12-3/TRBV12-4,TRBJ1-5,TGTGCCAGCAGTTTACTTCCAGGGGAGAGCAATCAGCCCCAGCATTTT,CASSLLPGESNQPQHF
-,many,TRBV27,TRBJ1-1,TGTGCCAGCAGTTTATCGAAGGGGTTTATCATTAGGGACACTGAAGCTTTCTTT,CASSLSKGFIIRDTEAFF
-,few,TRBV12-3/TRBV12-4,TRBJ1-5,TGTGCCAGCAGTTTTTTCGAAAGCAATCAGCCCCAGCATTTT,CASSFFESNQPQHF
TRBD2,many,TRBV5-1,TRBJ2-3,TGCGCCAGCAGCTTGGAGCGGGGAGATACGCAGTATTTT,CASSLERGDTQYF
TRBD2,many,TRBV20-1,TRBJ2-1,TGCAGTGCTAGAGTGGCTAGCGGCAACAATGAGCAGTTCTTC,CSARVASGNNEQFF
-,-,TRBV18,TRBJ2-5,TGTGCCAGCTCACCCACCTCAGGGCCAGAGACCCAGTACTTC,CASSPTSGPETQYF
TRBD1,few,TRBV6-2/TRBV6-3,TRBJ2-1,TGTGCCAGCAGTTACTCGATACCGGGACAGGGGGACAATGAGCAGTTCTTC,CASSYSIPGQGDNEQFF
-,few,TRBV30,TRBJ2-7,TGTGCCTGGAGTAACCGGGACGTAGCCTACGAGCAGTACTTC,CAWSNRDVAYEQYF
-,many,TRBV18,TRBJ2-1,TGTGCCAGCTCACGAGCGACAGGAGCTTACAATGAGCAGTTCTTC,CASSRATGAYNEQFF
-,few,TRBV3-1,TRBJ2-5,TGTGCCAGCAGCCAAGATGGATACGGAGAGACCCAGTACTTC,CASSQDGYGETQYF
TRBD1,few,TRBV6-6,TRBJ1-2,TGTGCCAGCAGTACGGACAGGGGCTATGGCTACACCTTC,CASSTDRGYGYTF
TRBD1,few,TRBV30,TRBJ1-5,TGTGCCTGGAGTGGGGACAGTAACAATCAGCCCCAGCATTTT,CAWSGDSNNQPQHF
-,few,TRBV5-5,TRBJ2-2,TGTGCCAGCAGCTCCAGGGGGGACACCGGGGAGCTGTTTTTT,CASSSRGDTGELFF
-,-,TRBV19,TRBJ1-1,TGTGCCAGTAGTATTCGGTCAGGTGAAGCTTTCTTT,CASSIRSGEAFF
TRBD1,-,TRBV7-6,TRBJ1-4,TGTGCCAGCAGCGCTGACAGGGCCCCTGAAAAACTGTTTTTT,CASSADRAPEKLFF
-,many,TRBV5-1,TRBJ2-5,TGCGCCAGCAGCCCGGGGGTGGAGACCCAGTACTTC,CASSPGVETQYF
-,-,TRBV5-5,TRBJ1-4,TGTGCCAGCAGCTTTGGACAGCCTGGGGCTAATGAAAAACTGTTTTTT,CASSFGQPGANEKLFF
-,many,TRBV20-1,TRBJ2-7,TGCAGTGCTAGGTTCTTCTCCTACGAGCAGTACTTC,CSARFFSYEQYF
-,-,TRBV5-1,TRBJ2-2,TGCGCCAGCAGCCGGCGAGCAGGGGACGCCGGGGAGCTGTTTTTT,CASSRRAGDAGELFF
-,many,TRBV11-2,TRBJ2-1,TGTGCCAGCAGCCCCCTTCGAGGAACAGGCACGGTCAGGTCCTACAATGAGCAGTTCTTC,CASSPLRGTGTVRSYNEQFF
-,-,TRBV12-3/TRBV12-4,TRBJ2-7,TGTGCCAGCATGGGCGGCTCCTACGAGCAGTACTTC,CASMGGSYEQYF